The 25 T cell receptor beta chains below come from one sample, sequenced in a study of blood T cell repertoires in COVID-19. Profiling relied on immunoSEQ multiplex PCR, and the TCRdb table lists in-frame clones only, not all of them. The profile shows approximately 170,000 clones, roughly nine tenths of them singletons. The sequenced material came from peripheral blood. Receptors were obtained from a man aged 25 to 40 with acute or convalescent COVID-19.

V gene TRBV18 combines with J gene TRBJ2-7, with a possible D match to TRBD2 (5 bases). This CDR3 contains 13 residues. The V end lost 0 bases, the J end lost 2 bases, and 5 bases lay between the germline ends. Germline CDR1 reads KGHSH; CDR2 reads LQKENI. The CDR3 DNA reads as TGTGCCAGCTCACCACCCGGGGCCTACGAGCAGTACTTC. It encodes CASSPPGAYEQYF.

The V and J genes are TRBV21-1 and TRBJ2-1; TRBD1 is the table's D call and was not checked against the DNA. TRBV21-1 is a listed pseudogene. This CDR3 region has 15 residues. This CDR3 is CASSSDRQQYNEQFF. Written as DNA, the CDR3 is TGTGCCAGCAGCAGTGACAGGCAACAATACAATGAGCAGTTCTTC.

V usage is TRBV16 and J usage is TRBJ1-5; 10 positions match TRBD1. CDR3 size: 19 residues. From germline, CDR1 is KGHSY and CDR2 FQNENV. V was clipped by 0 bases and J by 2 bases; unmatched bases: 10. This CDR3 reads CASSQSGDRGLGRNQPQHF. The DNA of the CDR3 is TGTGCCAGCAGCCAATCTGGAGACAGGGGGCTCGGGCGCAATCAGCCCCAGCATTTT.

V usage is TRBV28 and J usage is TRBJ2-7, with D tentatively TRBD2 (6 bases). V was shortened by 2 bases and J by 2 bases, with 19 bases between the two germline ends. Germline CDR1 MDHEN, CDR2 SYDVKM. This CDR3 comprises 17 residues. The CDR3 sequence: CASSLRALAGRPYEQYF. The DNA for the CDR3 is TGTGCCAGCAGTTTAAGGGCTTTGGCGGGACGACCCTACGAGCAGTACTTC.

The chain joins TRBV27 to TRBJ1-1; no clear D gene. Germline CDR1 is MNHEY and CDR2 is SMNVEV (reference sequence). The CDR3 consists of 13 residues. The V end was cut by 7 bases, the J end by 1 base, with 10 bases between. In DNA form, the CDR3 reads TGTGCCAGCAAGCTCAACAGGAACACTGAAGCTTTCTTT. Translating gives CASKLNRNTEAFF.

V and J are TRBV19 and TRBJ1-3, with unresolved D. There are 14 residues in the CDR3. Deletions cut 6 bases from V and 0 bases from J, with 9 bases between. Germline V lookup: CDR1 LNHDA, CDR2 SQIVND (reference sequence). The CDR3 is CASRDSVSGNTIYF. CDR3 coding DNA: TGTGCCAGTAGGGACTCCGTCTCTGGAAACACCATATATTTT.

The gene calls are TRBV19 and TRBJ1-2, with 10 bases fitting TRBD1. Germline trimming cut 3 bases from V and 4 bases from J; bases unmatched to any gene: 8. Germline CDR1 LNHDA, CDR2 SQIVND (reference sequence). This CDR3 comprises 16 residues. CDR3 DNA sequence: TGTGCCAGTAGTATTACACCGGGACAGGGGACCTATGGCTACACCTTC. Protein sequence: CASSITPGQGTYGYTF.

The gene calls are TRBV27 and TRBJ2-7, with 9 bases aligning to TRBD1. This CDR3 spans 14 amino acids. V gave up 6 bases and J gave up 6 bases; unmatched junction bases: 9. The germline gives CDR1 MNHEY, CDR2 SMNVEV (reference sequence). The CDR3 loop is CASRPRDRVGEQYF. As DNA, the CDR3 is TGTGCCAGCAGGCCTCGGGACAGGGTCGGCGAGCAGTACTTC.

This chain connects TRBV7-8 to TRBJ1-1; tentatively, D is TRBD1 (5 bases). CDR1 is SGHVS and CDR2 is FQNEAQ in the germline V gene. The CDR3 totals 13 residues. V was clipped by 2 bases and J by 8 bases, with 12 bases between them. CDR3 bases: TGTGCCAGCAGCTTAAGGGCTCGACAGGAAGCTTTCTTT. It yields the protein CASSLRARQEAFF.

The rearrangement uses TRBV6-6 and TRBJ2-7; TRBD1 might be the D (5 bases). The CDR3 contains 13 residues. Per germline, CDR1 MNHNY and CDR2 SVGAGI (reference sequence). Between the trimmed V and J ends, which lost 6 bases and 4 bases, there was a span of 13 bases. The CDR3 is CASSSWTPYEQYF. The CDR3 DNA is TGTGCCAGCAGCTCCTGGACACCTTACGAGCAGTACTTC.

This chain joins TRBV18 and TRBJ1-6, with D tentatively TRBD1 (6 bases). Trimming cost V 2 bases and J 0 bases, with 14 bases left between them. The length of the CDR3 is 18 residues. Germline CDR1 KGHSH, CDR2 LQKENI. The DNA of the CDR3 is TGTGCCAGCTCACCAGGGGGGGCGCGGAGCTCCTATAATTCACCCCTCCACTTT. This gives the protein CASSPGGARSSYNSPLHF.

This CDR3 is CASSLWGAGEKLFF. CDR3 coding DNA: TGTGCCAGCAGTTTATGGGGGGCAGGCGAAAAACTGTTTTTT. The chain is built from TRBV28 and TRBJ1-4, with a possible D match to TRBD1 (6 bases). The V and J ends lost 0 bases and 8 bases respectively, with 10 bases between them. CDR3 length equals 14 residues. Germline values: CDR1 MDHEN, CDR2 SYDVKM.

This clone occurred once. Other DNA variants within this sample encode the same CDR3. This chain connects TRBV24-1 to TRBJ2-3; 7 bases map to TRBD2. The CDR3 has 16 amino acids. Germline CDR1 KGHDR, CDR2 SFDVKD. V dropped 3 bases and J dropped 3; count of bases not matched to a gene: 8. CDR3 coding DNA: TGTGCCACCAGTGATGTGGCGGGAGTGGTGACAGATACGCAGTATTTT. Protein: CATSDVAGVVTDTQYF.

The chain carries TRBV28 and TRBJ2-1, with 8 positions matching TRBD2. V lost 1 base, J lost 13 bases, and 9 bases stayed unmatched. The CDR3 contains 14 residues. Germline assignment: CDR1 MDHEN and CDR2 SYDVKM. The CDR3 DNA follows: TGTGCCAGCAGTTTATTTCTGCGGGGGGCCCAACAGTTCTTC. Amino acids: CASSLFLRGAQQFF.

CDR3 coding DNA: TGTGCCAGCAGCGTGACTAGCGGGAGGGCCTCAGGTGCAGATACGCAGTATTTT. Translation: CASSVTSGRASGADTQYF. The chain couples TRBV9 to TRBJ2-3; 14 nucleotides match TRBD2. Germline V CDR1 and CDR2: SGDLS, YYNGEE. V was pared by 2 bases and J by 4 bases, with 9 bases of the junction left unmatched. The CDR3 totals 18 residues.

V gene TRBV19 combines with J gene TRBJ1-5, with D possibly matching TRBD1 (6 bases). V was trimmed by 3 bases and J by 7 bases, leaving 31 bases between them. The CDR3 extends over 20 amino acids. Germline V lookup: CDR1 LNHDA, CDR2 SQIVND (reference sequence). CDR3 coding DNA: TGTGCCAGTAGTATCGCCGTACCAGGGGTATATCTTTTGATAAGGCAGCCCCAGCATTTT. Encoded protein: CASSIAVPGVYLLIRQPQHF.

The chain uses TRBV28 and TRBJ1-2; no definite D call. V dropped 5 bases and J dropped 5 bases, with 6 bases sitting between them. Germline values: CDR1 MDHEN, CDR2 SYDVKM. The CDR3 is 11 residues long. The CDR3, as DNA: TGTGCCAGCAGTCTAGCTTATGGCTACACCTTC. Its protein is CASSLAYGYTF.

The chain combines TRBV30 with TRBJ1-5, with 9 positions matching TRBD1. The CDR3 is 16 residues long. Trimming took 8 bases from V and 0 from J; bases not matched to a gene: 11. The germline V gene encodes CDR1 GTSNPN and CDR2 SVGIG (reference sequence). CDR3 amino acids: CALGGQGFYSNQPQHF. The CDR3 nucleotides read TGTGCCCTGGGCGGACAGGGGTTCTATAGCAATCAGCCCCAGCATTTT. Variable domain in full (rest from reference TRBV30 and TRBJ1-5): SQTIHQWPATLVQPVGSPLSLECTVEGTSNPNLYWYRQAAGRGLQLLFYSVGIGQISSEVPQNLSASRPQDRQFILSSKKLLLSDSGFYLCALGGQGFYSNQPQHFGDGTRLSIL.

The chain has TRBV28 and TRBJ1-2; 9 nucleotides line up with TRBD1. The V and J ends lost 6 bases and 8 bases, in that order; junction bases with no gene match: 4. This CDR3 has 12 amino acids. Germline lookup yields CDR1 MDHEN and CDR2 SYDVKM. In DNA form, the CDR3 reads TGTGCCAGCAGAACAGGGGGCGGGGGCTACACCTTC. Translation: CASRTGGGGYTF.

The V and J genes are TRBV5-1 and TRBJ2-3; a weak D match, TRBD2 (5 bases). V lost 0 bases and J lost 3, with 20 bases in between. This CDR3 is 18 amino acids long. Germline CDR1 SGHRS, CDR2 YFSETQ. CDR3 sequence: CASSLGSVSKYLTDTQYF. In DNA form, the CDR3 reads TGCGCCAGCAGCTTGGGTAGCGTCAGCAAGTATTTGACAGATACGCAGTATTTT.

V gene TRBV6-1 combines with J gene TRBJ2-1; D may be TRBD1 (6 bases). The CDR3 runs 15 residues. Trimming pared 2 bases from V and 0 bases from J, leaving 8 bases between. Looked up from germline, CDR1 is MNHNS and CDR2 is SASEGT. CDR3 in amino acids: CASSETGISYNEQFF. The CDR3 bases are TGTGCCAGCAGTGAAACAGGGATCTCCTACAATGAGCAGTTCTTC.

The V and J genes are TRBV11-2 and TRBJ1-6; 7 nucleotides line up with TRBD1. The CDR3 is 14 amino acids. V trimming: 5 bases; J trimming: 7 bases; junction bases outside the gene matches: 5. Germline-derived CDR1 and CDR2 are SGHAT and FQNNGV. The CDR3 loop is CASSEQGPNSPLHF. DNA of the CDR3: TGTGCCAGCAGCGAACAGGGGCCAAATTCACCCCTCCACTTT.

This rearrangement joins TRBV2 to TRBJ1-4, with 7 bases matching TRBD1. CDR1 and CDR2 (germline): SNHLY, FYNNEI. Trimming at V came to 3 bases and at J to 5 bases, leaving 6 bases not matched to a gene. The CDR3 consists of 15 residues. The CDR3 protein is CASSDRGQLNEKLFF. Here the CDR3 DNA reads TGTGCCAGCAGTGACCGGGGACAGCTCAATGAAAAACTGTTTTTT.

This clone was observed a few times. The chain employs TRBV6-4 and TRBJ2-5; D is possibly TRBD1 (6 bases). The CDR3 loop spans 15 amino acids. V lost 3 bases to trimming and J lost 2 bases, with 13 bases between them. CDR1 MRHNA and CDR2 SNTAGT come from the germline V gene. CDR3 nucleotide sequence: TGTGCCAGCAGTGAGGCTGGGGGCAGGCAAGAGACCCAGTACTTC. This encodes CASSEAGGRQETQYF.

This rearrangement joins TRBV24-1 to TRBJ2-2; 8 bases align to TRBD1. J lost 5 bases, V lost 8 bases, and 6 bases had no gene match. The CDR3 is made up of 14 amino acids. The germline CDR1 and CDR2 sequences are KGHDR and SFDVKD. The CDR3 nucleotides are TGTGCCACCAACCTGGACAGGGCGACCGGGGAGCTGTTTTTT. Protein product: CATNLDRATGELFF.